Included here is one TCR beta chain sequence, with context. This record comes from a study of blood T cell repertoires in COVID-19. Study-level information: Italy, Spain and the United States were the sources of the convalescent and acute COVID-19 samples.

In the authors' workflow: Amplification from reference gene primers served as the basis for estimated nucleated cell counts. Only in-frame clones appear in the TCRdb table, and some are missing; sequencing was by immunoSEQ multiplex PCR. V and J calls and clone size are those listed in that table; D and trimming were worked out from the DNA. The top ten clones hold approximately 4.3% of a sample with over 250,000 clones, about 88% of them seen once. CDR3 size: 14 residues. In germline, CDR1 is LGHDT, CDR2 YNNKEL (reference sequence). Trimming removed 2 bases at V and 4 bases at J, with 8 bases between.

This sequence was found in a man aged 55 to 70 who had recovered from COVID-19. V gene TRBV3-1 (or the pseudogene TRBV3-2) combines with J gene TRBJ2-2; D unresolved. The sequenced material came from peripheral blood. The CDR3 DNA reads TGTGCCAGCAGCCAATTTGAGATCACCGGGGAGCTGTTTTTT. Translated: CASSQFEITGELFF.